This TCR beta chain was sequenced in a study of blood T cell repertoires in COVID-19. Sequencing used immunoSEQ multiplex PCR; TCRdb keeps in-frame clones, though not all of them. The table records about 200,000 clones, roughly 84% of them present only once. V shed 2 bases and J 8 bases; nucleotides not matched to a gene: 5. The CDR3 sequence is 14 residues long. CDR1 and CDR2 (germline): SGHRS, YFSETQ. The V and J genes are TRBV5-1 and TRBJ1-4, with TRBD1 matching over 8 bases. The source of this sequence is a middle-aged man who had recovered from COVID-19. The sample was PBMCs or T cells enriched from blood (not recorded which). The CDR3 DNA reads as TGCGCCAGCAGCTTCGGCAGGGGGCGCGAAAAACTGTTTTTT. Translation: CASSFGRGREKLFF.